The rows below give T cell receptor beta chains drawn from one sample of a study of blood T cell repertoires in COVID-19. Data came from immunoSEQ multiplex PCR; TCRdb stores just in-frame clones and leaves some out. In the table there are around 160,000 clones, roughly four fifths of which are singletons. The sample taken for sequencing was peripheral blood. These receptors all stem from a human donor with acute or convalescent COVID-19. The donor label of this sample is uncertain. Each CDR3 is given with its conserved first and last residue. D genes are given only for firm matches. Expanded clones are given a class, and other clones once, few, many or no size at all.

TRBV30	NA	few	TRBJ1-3	CAWRGAGLAGNTIYF	TGTGCCTGGAGAGGGGCCGGGTTGGCCGGAAACACCATATATTTT
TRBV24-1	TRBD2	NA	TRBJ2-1	CATSDSAGGRLGNEQFF	TGTGCCACCAGTGATTCCGCGGGGGGGCGATTAGGCAATGAGCAGTTCTTC
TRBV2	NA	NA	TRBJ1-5	CASSDEGFNQPQHF	TGTGCCAGCAGTGACGAGGGATTCAATCAGCCCCAGCATTTT
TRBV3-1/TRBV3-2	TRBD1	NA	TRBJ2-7	CASSRDRGPPESYEQYF	TGTGCCAGCAGCCGGGACAGGGGCCCACCAGAATCCTACGAGCAGTACTTC
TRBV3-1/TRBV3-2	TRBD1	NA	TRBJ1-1	CASSPTRTGGGSGNTEAFF	TGTGCCAGCAGCCCAACTAGGACAGGGGGCGGGAGTGGGAACACTGAAGCTTTCTTT
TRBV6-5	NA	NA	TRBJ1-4	CASSRGEKLFF	TGTGCCAGCAGTAGAGGTGAAAAACTGTTTTTT
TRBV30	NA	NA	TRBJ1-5	CAWSHPTGINQPQHF	TGTGCCTGGAGCCACCCAACAGGGATCAATCAGCCCCAGCATTTT
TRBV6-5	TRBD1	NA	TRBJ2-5	CASRRGQTETQYF	TGTGCCAGCAGGAGGGGACAGACGGAGACCCAGTACTTC
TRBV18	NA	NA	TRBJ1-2	CASSPGGPSGYTF	TGTGCCAGCTCACCGGGGGGGCCCAGCGGCTACACCTTC
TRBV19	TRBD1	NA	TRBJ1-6	CASSSPGQGRGDSPLHF	TGTGCCAGTAGTTCCCCGGGACAGGGACGTGGAGATTCACCCCTCCACTTT
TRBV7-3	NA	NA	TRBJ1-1	CASSLEGKNTEAFF	TGTGCCAGCAGCTTGGAGGGGAAGAACACTGAAGCTTTCTTT
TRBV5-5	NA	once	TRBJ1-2	CASSLGLELYGYTF	TGTGCCAGCAGCTTGGGACTAGAATTGTATGGCTACACCTTC
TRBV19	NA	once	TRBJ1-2	CASSIPGGYTF	TGTGCCAGTAGTATTCCGGGAGGCTACACCTTC
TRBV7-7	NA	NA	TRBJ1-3	CASSLGTTPGNTIYF	TGTGCTAGCAGCTTGGGGACTACCCCGGGAAACACCATATATTTT
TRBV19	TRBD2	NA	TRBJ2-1	CASSLRERLNNEQFF	TGTGCCAGTAGTCTGCGGGAGCGACTAAACAATGAGCAGTTCTTC
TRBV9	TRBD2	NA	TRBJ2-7	CASSVGSGGYEQYF	TGTGCCAGCAGCGTAGGTAGCGGGGGCTACGAGCAGTACTTC
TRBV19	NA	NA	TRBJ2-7	CASQGGAYEQYF	TGTGCCAGCCAGGGGGGAGCCTACGAGCAGTACTTC
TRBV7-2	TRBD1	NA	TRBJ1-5	CASSLGGTASNQPQHF	TGTGCCAGCAGCTTAGGGGGGACAGCTAGCAATCAGCCCCAGCATTTT
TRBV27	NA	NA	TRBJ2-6	CPSSLNGPGVLGGANVLTF	TGTCCCAGCAGTTTAAACGGACCGGGGGTTTTGGGGGGGGCCAACGTCCTGACTTTC
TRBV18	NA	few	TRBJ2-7	CASSREDEQYF	TGTGCCAGCTCACGGGAGGACGAGCAGTACTTC
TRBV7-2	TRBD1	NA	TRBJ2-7	CASSLAQQGIYSYEQYF	TGTGCCAGCAGCTTAGCGCAACAGGGGATTTACTCCTACGAGCAGTACTTC
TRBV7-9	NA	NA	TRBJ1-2	CASRAENNYGYTF	TGTGCCAGCAGGGCGGAGAATAACTATGGCTACACCTTC
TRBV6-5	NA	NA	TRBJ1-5	CASRVENQPQHF	TGTGCCAGCAGGGTGGAGAATCAGCCCCAGCATTTT
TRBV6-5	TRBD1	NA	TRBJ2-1	CASIRDRGKWEQFF	TGTGCCAGCATACGGGACAGGGGGAAATGGGAGCAGTTCTTC
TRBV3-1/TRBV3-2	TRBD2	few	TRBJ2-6	CASSHEAGTTGANVLTF	TGTGCCAGCAGCCATGAAGCAGGGACTACTGGGGCCAACGTCCTGACTTTC
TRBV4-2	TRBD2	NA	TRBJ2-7	CASSHGTSGYEQYF	TGTGCCAGCAGCCACGGGACTAGCGGCTACGAGCAGTACTTC
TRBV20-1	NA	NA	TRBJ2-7	CSASPPGSRIAYEQYF	TGCAGTGCTAGTCCCCCCGGTTCCCGCATCGCCTACGAGCAGTACTTC
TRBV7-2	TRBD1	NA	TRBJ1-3	CASSWDRGGSGNTIYF	TGTGCCAGCAGCTGGGACAGGGGGGGATCTGGAAACACCATATATTTT
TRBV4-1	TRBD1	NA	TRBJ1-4	CASSQEFQGALDEKLFF	TGCGCCAGCAGCCAAGAGTTTCAGGGGGCACTCGATGAAAAACTGTTTTTT
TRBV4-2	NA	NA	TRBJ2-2	CASSQDPRNTGELFF	TGTGCCAGCAGCCAAGATCCCCGGAACACCGGGGAGCTGTTTTTT
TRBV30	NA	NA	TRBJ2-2	CAWIRSGDTGELFF	TGTGCCTGGATAAGATCTGGAGACACCGGGGAGCTGTTTTTT